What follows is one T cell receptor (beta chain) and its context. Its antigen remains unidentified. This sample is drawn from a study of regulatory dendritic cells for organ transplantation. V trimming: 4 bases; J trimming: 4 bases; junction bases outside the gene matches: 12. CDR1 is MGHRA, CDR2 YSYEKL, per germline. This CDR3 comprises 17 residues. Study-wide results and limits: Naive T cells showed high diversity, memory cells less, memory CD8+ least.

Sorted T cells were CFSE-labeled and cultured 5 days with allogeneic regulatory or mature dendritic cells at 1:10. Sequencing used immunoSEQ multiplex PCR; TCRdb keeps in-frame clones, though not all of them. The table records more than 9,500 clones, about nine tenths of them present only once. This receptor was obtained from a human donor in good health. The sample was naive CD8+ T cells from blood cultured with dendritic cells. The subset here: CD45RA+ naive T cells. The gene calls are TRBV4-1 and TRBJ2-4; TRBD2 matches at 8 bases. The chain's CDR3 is CASSPGRVAGGKNIQYF. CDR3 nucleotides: TGCGCCAGCAGCCCAGGCAGGGTGGCGGGAGGAAAAAACATTCAGTACTTC.